The 4 T cell receptor beta chains listed next were all sequenced from one sample in a study of blood T cell repertoires in COVID-19 (dated by TCRdb to about 2020). Libraries were constructed by the immunoSEQ multiplex PCR assay. TCRdb re-hosts the immuneACCESS table, in-frame sequences only. Its copies lack some clones; in the studies checked, an unresolved V gene accounts for under half of them, and the cause for the rest is not known. This sample is represented by some 300,000 clones; about 90% of them were singletons. More than 9% of the sample belongs to the ten largest clones. The sequenced sample was PBMCs or T cells enriched from blood (not recorded which). The receptor source for this set is a woman aged 25 to 39 who had recovered from COVID-19.

The J gene is TRBJ1-4, the V gene TRBV6-5; 7 positions agree with TRBD1. J was trimmed by 4 bases and V by 3 bases; bases with no gene match: 5. The V gene's germline CDR1 is MNHEY and CDR2 SVGAGI. CDR3 size: 15 residues. As DNA, the CDR3 is TGTGCCAGCAGTTATCGAGGGGGCGGTAATGAAAAACTGTTTTTT. It codes for CASSYRGGGNEKLFF.

J is TRBJ2-1 and V is TRBV3-1 (or the pseudogene TRBV3-2); 10 bases align to TRBD2. This CDR3 spans 17 amino acids. The V and J ends lost 4 bases and 5 bases, in that order; junction bases with no gene match: 11. The germline CDR1 and CDR2 sequences are LGHDT and YNNKEL (reference sequence). This CDR3 reads CASSLELRTSGNNEQFF. In nucleotides, the CDR3 is TGTGCCAGCAGCCTCGAGTTAAGAACTAGCGGGAACAATGAGCAGTTCTTC.

V and J are TRBV19 and TRBJ1-6; 7 positions match TRBD1. The germline V gene has CDR1 LNHDA and CDR2 SQIVND (reference sequence). The CDR3 runs 22 residues. With 7 bases clipped from V and 0 bases from J, the junction kept 24 bases outside the gene matches. The CDR3 nucleotides read TGTGCCAGTACCCCGTCTACAGGGGATCAAACCCGCCAGAGCTCCTATAATTCACCCCTCCACTTT. Its protein is CASTPSTGDQTRQSSYNSPLHF.

This chain joins TRBV6-1 and TRBJ2-5, with D possibly being TRBD2 (5 bases). CDR3 length: 14 residues. Trimming cost V 3 bases and J 5 bases, with 13 bases left between them. Per the germline V gene, CDR1 is MNHNS and CDR2 is SASEGT. The CDR3 region has the DNA TGTGCCAGCAGTGACCTAGCTGGAATCGAGACCCAGTACTTC. Translation: CASSDLAGIETQYF.